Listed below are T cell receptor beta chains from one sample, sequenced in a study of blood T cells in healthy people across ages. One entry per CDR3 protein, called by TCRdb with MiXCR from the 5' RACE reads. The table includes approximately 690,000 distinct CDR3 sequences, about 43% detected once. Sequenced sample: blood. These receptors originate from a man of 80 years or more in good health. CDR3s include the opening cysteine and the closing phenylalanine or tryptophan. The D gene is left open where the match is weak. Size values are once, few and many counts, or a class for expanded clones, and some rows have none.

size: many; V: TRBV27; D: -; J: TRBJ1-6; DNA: TGTGCCAGCAGTTTTAGGGTCAAGGAATCACCCCTCCACTTT; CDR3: CASSFRVKESPLHF
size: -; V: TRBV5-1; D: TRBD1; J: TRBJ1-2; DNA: TGCGCCAGCAGCTTGGAAGGCGGACAGGGGTATGGCTACACCTTC; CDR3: CASSLEGGQGYGYTF
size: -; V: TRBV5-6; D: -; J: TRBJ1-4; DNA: TGTGCCAGCAGAAAAGCGGGCGTTGGAGAAAAACTGTTTTTT; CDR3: CASRKAGVGEKLFF
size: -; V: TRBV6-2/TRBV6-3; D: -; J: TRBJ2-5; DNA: TGTGCCAGCAGTTACCCACTTAGCGAGGGGGATCGAGAGACCCAGTACTTC; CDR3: CASSYPLSEGDRETQYF
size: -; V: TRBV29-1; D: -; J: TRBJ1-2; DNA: TGCAGCGTTGGGGTTCGGGGTTTTCGGGACTATGGCTACACCTTC; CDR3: CSVGVRGFRDYGYTF
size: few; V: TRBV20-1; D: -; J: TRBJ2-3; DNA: TGCAGTGCTAGACAACTCACAGATACGCAGTATTTT; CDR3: CSARQLTDTQYF
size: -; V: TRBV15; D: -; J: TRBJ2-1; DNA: TGTGCCACCAGCAGGGACTATATACTCCGGGACAGCCAAGAGACCCAGTTCTTC; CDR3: CATSRDYILRDSQETQFF
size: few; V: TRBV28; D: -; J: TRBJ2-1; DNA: TGTGCCAGCAGTCGCCCGACCTTCCGTGAGCAGTTCTTC; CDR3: CASSRPTFREQFF
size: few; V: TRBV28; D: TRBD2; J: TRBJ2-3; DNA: TGTGCCAGCAGCCTCCCGGGACTAGCGCTTCCGGAGACCGCAGATACGCAGTATTTT; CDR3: CASSLPGLALPETADTQYF
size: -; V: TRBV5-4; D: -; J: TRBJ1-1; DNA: TGTGCCAGCAGCTTGGGGGACCCAGGTGGCACTGAAGCTTTCTTT; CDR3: CASSLGDPGGTEAFF
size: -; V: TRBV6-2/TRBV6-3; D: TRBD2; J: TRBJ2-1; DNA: TGTGCCAGCAAAGGACTAGCGGGAGTTAATGAGCAGTTCTTC; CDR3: CASKGLAGVNEQFF
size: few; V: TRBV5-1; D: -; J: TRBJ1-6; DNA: TGCGCCAGCACCGTCGGGACGCAGAGCATCAATTCACCCCTCCACTTT; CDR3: CASTVGTQSINSPLHF
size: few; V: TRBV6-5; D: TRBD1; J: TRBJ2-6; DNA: TGTGCCAGCAGCCGGACAGGGTCTTCTGGGGCCAACGTCCTGACTTTC; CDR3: CASSRTGSSGANVLTF
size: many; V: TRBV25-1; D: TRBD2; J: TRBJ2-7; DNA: TGTGCCAGCAGTGGGCCGGGACTAGCGGGAGCAAGGGCCCTCTACGAGCAGTACTTC; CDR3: CASSGPGLAGARALYEQYF
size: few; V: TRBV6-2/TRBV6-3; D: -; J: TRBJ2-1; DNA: TGTGCCAGCAGACCCGCGACTAGGGGGCAGTTCTTC; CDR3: CASRPATRGQFF
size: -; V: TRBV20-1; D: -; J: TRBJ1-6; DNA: TGCAGTGCTAGCCGACAGTACGCCAGTACCCTCCACTTT; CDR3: CSASRQYASTLHF
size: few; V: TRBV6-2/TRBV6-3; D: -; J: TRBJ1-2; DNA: TGTGCCAGCAGTTATTTAAACGTCTATGGCTACACCTTC; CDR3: CASSYLNVYGYTF
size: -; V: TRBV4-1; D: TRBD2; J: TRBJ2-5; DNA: TGCGCCAGCAGCCAAGCGCTTCGGACTAGCGGGGGTGTAACCGAGACCCAGTACTTC; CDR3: CASSQALRTSGGVTETQYF
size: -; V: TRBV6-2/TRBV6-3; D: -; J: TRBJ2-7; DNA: TGTGCCAGCAGAGGGCCCAGGAGCTCCTACGAGCAGTACTTC; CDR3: CASRGPRSSYEQYF
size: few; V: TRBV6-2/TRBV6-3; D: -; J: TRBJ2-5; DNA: TGTGCCAGCTGCTCGACGGGTAGACGGGAGACCCAGTACTTC; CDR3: CASCSTGRRETQYF
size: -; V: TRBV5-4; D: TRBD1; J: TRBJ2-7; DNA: TGTGCCAGCAGCACGGGACAGGGGATCTCCTACGAGCAGTACTTC; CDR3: CASSTGQGISYEQYF
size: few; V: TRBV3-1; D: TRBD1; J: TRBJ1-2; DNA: TGTGCCAGCAGCCATCGGGACAGGGCGGCCTATGGCTACACCTTC; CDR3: CASSHRDRAAYGYTF
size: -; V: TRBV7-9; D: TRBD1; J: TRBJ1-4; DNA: TGTGCCAGCAGCTTAGGGGGGACAGAAGAGGAGAAACTGTTTTTT; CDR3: CASSLGGTEEEKLFF
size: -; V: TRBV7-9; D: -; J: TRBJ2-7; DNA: TGTGCCAGCAGTCCGACCGGGACGGCCTACAATGAGCAGTACTTC; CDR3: CASSPTGTAYNEQYF
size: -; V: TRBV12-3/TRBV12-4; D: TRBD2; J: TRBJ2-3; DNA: TGTGCCAGCAGTTTTCAGCGGGGGGGCCACGGTGGAGATACGCAGTATTTT; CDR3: CASSFQRGGHGGDTQYF
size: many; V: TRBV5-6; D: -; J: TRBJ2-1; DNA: TGTGCCAGCAGCTTGGCGCTAGGCTCCTACAATGAGCAGTTCTTC; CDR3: CASSLALGSYNEQFF
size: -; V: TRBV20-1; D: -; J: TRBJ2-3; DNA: TGCAGTGCTAGACTGACGGGCATAGATACGCAGTATTTT; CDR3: CSARLTGIDTQYF
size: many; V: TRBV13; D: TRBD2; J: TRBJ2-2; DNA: TGTGCCAGCAGCTCAACTAGCGGGGACTTGGACACCGGGGAGCTGTTTTTT; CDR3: CASSSTSGDLDTGELFF
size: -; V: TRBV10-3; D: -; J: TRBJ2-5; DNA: TGTGCCATCAGTGACTCTAGCGTATACCAAGAGACCCAGTACTTC; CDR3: CAISDSSVYQETQYF
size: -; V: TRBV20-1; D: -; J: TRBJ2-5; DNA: TGCAGTGCTAGAGCAGAGGGGGGGACTGTCAATGAGCAGTACTTC; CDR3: CSARAEGGTVNEQYF
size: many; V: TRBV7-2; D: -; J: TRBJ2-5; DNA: TGTGCCAGCAGAAACCTGGGAGCCCAAGAGACCCAGTACTTC; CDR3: CASRNLGAQETQYF
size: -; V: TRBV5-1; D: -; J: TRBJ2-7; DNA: TGCGCCAGCAGCTTGTTACAGACTTCCCCCGAGCAGTACTTC; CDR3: CASSLLQTSPEQYF
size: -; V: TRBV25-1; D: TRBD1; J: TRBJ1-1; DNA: TGTGCCAGCAGTGGAACACCGGGACAGGGAGGCACTGAAGCTTTCTTT; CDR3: CASSGTPGQGGTEAFF
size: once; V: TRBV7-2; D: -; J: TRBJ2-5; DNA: TGTGCCAGCAGCACCCGGACTCCACCCAATGAGCAGTACTTC; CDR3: CASSTRTPPNEQYF
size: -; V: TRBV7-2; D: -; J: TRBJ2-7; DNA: TGTGCCAGCAGCCCAACCCCGTCCGACGGGCAGTACTTC; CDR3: CASSPTPSDGQYF
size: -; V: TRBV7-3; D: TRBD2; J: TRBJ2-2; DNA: TGTGCCAGCAGCCCCGGACTAGGGAACACCGGGGAGCTGTTTTTT; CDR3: CASSPGLGNTGELFF
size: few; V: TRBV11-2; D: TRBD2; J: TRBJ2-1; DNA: TGTGCCAGCACCGAATCGGCGGCGGGAGGTTTAGAGCAGTTCTTC; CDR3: CASTESAAGGLEQFF
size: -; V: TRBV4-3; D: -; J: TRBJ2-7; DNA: TGCGCCAGCAGCCCACAACCCCCGGGACATAGATACTACGAGCAGTACTTC; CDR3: CASSPQPPGHRYYEQYF
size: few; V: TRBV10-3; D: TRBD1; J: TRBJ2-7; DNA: TGTGCCATCAGTGAGTCTTCCGGGACAGGCGCCTACGAGCAGTACTTC; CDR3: CAISESSGTGAYEQYF
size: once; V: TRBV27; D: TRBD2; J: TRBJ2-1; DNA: TGTGCCAGCAGTACTCGGGGCGGGGGGGCGGATGAGCAGTTCTTC; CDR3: CASSTRGGGADEQFF
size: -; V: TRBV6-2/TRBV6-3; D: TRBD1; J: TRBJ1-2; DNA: TGTGCCAGCAGACGACAGGGGAACTATGGCTGCACCTTC; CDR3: CASRRQGNYGCTF
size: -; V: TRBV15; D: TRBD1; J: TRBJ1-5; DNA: TGTGCCACCTGCTCCGGCACAGGGGGCAATCAGCCCCAGCATTTT; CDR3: CATCSGTGGNQPQHF
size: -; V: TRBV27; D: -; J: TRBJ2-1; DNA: TGTGCCAGCAGTTTATCACTTGCGGGGAGCTCCTACAATGAGCAGTTCTTC; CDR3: CASSLSLAGSSYNEQFF
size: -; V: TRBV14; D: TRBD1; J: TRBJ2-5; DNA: TGTGCCAGCAGCCAAGAATTTGTGACAGGGGGGAAAGAGACCCAGTACTTC; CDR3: CASSQEFVTGGKETQYF
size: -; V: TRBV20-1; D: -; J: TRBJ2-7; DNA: TGCAGTGCCATCCAGGGACCCCTAGAGAGGGGCGAGCAGTACTTC; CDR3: CSAIQGPLERGEQYF
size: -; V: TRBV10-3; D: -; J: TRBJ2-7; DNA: TGTGCCATCAGTGATCGAGGTGACAATGAGCAGTACTTC; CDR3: CAISDRGDNEQYF
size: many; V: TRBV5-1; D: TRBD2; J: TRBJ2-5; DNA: TGCGCCAGCAGCTCTACTAGCGGGAGTCAAGAGACCCAGTACTTC; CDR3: CASSSTSGSQETQYF
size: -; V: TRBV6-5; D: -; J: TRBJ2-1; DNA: TGTGCCAGCACGGCAGGACTAACGAACAATGAGCAGTTCTTC; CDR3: CASTAGLTNNEQFF
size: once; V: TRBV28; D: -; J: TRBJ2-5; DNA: TGTGCCAGCAGCCCCGGCAACCAAGGGCAGTACTTC; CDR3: CASSPGNQGQYF
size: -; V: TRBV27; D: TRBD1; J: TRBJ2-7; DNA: TGTGCCAGCAGTCCCCACGACAGGGTTCGGTACGAGCAGTACTTC; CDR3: CASSPHDRVRYEQYF
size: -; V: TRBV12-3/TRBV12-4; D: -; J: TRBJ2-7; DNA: TGTGCCAGCAGTTTTTCCCTATACGAGCAGTACTTC; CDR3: CASSFSLYEQYF
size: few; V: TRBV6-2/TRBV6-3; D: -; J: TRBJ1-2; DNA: TGTGCCAGCAGTTATTCCGGGAATTCCTATGGCTACACCTTC; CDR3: CASSYSGNSYGYTF
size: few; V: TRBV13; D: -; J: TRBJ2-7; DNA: TGTGCCAGCAGCATCTCCCCCCGGGGTCCCTCCGAGCAGTACTTC; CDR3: CASSISPRGPSEQYF
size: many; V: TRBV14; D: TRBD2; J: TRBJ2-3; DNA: TGTGCCAGCAGCCTGCTAGCGGGAAGCACAGATACGCAGTATTTT; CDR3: CASSLLAGSTDTQYF
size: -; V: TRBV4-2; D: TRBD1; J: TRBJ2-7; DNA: TGTGCCAGCAGCAAGGACAGGGCCCTTGAACGCGAGCAGTACTTC; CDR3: CASSKDRALEREQYF
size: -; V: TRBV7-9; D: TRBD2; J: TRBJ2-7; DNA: TGTGCCAGCAGCTTTTTTCACGGGACTAGTGCGTACGAGCAGTACTTC; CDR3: CASSFFHGTSAYEQYF
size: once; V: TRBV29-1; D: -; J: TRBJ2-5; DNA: TGCAGCGTTGAGATTGAGGTGGGCTCCCCCAAAGAGACCCAGTACTTC; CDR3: CSVEIEVGSPKETQYF
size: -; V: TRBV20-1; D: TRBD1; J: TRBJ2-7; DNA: TGCAGTGCTAGACCGGGACAGGGCTACGAGCAGTACTTC; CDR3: CSARPGQGYEQYF